This entry concerns a single T cell receptor beta chain. In its sample, this clone was seen once. The specificity of this receptor is unknown. No much larger clone is present one base from it, and per-base qualities are unavailable. V and J are truncated by 2 bases and 4 bases respectively, leaving an intervening sequence of 15 bases. The germline V gene provides CDR1 SGHDT and CDR2 YYEEEE. The cysteine opens and the phenylalanine closes a CDR3 of 15 amino acids. The only DNA kept is the CDR3, 45 bases in frame from the first base. These data are taken from a study of shared clonotypes between healthy human individuals (dated by TCRdb to about 2020). Describing the broader study: Three men and two women, aged 18 to 49 years, made up the cohort. For each donor, three plates each were used for CD4 naive and CD4 memory, two plates were used for CD8 naive, and one plate was used for CD8 memory. Blood TCR repertoires of 5 or 6 healthy adults were deeply sequenced to estimate repertoire size and the extent of clonotype sharing between individuals. Different laboratories and diverse techniques were used to prepare libraries and sequence TCR repertoires, to increase sequencing depth and limit assay-specific biases. Leukapheresis yielded between about 0.9 and 10 billion PBMCs per donor.

Using the deep immunoSEQ assay, multiplex PCR amplified TCR CDR3 regions from genomic DNA. For each cell subset, the extracted genomic DNA was distributed evenly across all wells of several immunoSEQ 96-well plates, and each plate served as one replicate. For sorted subsets, approximately 210 ng genomic DNA, equal to about 30,000 T cell genomes, was loaded into each replicate PCR. The purified libraries were quantified using a Qubit 3.0 fluorometer, sized with a Bioanalyzer 2100, and then quantified again using the KAPA Library Quantification kit. Every immunoSEQ 96-well plate was sequenced on a dedicated single-read 150-cycle Illumina NextSeq 550 flow cell. Per the authors' processing: Because only junctional sequences without quality scores were contained in the immunoSEQ output, filtering matching that applied to full-length reads could not be performed. To assign V/J genes and CDR3, sequences were annotated using PyIR, a Python wrapper for IgBLAST v1.9, with IMGT germline references. Reads were removed for weak V/J assignments (E-value above 1e-6), missing CDR3, stop codons, out-of-frame junctions, or ambiguous translated residues. V3J clonotypes were defined as sequences sharing an identical inferred V gene, J gene, and CDR3 amino acid sequence. To compute the percentage overlap between repertoires, the number of shared unique clonotypes was divided by the size of the smaller repertoire. Richness of each repertoire was evaluated using RTK rarefaction, the Chao1 estimator, and Recon v2.1 estimates of unobserved clonotypes. Generation probabilities were computed with OLGA for all TCRbeta clonotypes obtained by the gDNA method from four donors. TCRdb retrieved this table from immuneACCESS and kept in-frame rearrangements only. Not all clones are present; in checked studies, unresolved V genes account for under half, and no reason is known for the remainder. The DNA was the basis for D and trimming; V, J and clone size are from that table. In all, the sample holds more than 2,000,000 clones, and approximately 94% of those were seen once. In total, the top ten clones hold over 0.12% of the sample.

Results the study describes overall, beyond this receptor: Estimated clonotype richness was generally larger for naive than for memory subsets. Even with the large sequencing depth, rarefaction of the sorted-subset datasets indicated that sequencing was incomplete. Sampling was restricted to blood, and TCR repertoires in tissues likely differ from the TCR repertoires found in blood. The genetic and exposure-history diversity represented was limited by the small number of donors. Compared with non-shared clonotypes, clonotypes shared by all four sorted-subset donors had higher generation probabilities. About 5% of naive CD4, 3.5% of naive CD8, roughly 2.5% of memory CD4, and less than 0.45% of memory CD8 clonotypes were shared across a few donors. Pairwise subsampling indicated that sequencing depth was expected to affect the degree of clonotype sharing among donors.

Healthy HIV-negative adults with no recently reported acute infections or vaccinations were included as donors. Only Caucasian adults living in Nashville, Tennessee, USA were represented among the donors. CD4+ T cells were enriched through magnetic negative selection, after which naive cells were positively selected on CD45RA and the remaining negative fraction served as the memory subset. Blood was obtained by leukapheresis, after which PBMCs were separated by Ficoll-Histopaque density gradient centrifugation and cryopreserved in liquid nitrogen vapor phase. Analytical flow cytometry was used to check the purity and quantity of each magnetically sorted T cell population. Genomic DNA was isolated from each sorted fraction and quantified by UV absorbance on a Nanodrop 2000c.

The chain joins TRBV5-6 to TRBJ1-2; perhaps TRBD1 is the D gene, with 5 bases matching. The source of this sequence is a man aged 18-30 years in good health. Sequencing was performed on naive CD4+ T cells sorted from blood. What the cell subset or site label conveys for this sample: CD45RA+ positively selected. The CDR3 here reads CASSFGGAEGYGYTF. At the DNA level, the sequence is TGTGCCAGCAGCTTCGGCGGGGCCGAAGGCTATGGCTACACCTTC.